This is a list of T cell receptor beta chains from one sample in a study of shared clonotypes between healthy human individuals. TCRdb's copy holds only in-frame clones and misses some; the assay was immunoSEQ multiplex PCR. The data contain about 110,000 clones, 55% to 70% of them singletons. Sequencing was carried out using memory CD8+ T cells sorted from blood. The receptors derive from a woman between 25 and 40 years old in good health. The CDR3 runs from the conserved cysteine through the conserved F or W. A D gene is named only where the DNA matches it firmly. Not every row has a clone size; where given, it reads once, few, many or a size class.

>.|TRBV5-1|TRBD1|TRBJ1-5|14
TGCGCCAGCAGCATCGGACAGGGGGACCAGCCCCAGCATTTT
CASSIGQGDQPQHF
>.|TRBV28|.|TRBJ1-2|16
TGTGCCAGCAGCCCCCGGGGGGCTCCTCGGACTTTTTGGGACACCTTC
CASSPRGAPRTFWDTF
>.|TRBV7-6|.|TRBJ1-1|16
TGTGCCAGCAGCTTTCACCCAGGGTTGTGGGGCACTGAAGCTTTCTTT
CASSFHPGLWGTEAFF
>.|TRBV4-2|.|TRBJ2-7|14
TGTGCCAGCAGCCAAGATCTTGGGTTCTACGAGCAGTACTTC
CASSQDLGFYEQYF
>.|TRBV11-2|.|TRBJ2-2|13
TGTGCCAGCAGCTTAGATAACACCGGGGAGCTGTTTTTT
CASSLDNTGELFF
>.|TRBV6-5|.|TRBJ2-1|13
TGTGCCAGCAGTTACTCGAACTACAATGAGCAGTTCTTC
CASSYSNYNEQFF
>.|TRBV28|.|TRBJ1-5|15
TGTGCCAGCAGCCCAACCGGGGGTAGCAATCAGCCCCAGCATTTT
CASSPTGGSNQPQHF
>few|TRBV7-8|TRBD1|TRBJ1-1|14
TGTGCCAGCAGCTTGGGACAGCTTAACACTGAAGCTTTCTTT
CASSLGQLNTEAFF
>few|TRBV10-1|TRBD2|TRBJ2-7|13
TGCGCCAGCGCCGGGACTAGTAACGACGAGCAGTACTTC
CASAGTSNDEQYF
>.|TRBV5-1|.|TRBJ1-2|11
TGCGCCAGCAGCCAGGGGTATGGCTACACCTTC
CASSQGYGYTF
>.|TRBV4-2|TRBD2|TRBJ2-1|16
TGTGCCAGCAGCCAAGTTAGCGGGAGCTCCTACAATGAGCAGTTCTTC
CASSQVSGSSYNEQFF
>.|TRBV23-1|.|TRBJ1-3|13
TGCGCCGGGTCTGGCACCGCAGGAAACACCATATATTTT
CAGSGTAGNTIYF
>.|TRBV19|.|TRBJ1-1|14
TGTGCCAGTAGTATTTTTGGGGGTGGGACTGAAGCTTTCTTT
CASSIFGGGTEAFF
>few|TRBV7-9|.|TRBJ2-7|16
TGTGCCAGCAGCGAGGGAGGCGTCGGAATCTCCTACGAGCAGTACTTC
CASSEGGVGISYEQYF
>.|TRBV21-1|.|TRBJ2-5|14
TGTGCCAGCAGCGGGCGGACAGGGGACGAGACCCAGTACTTC
CASSGRTGDETQYF
>.|TRBV28|.|TRBJ1-2|11
TGTGCCAGCAGGACAAATTATGGCTACACCTTC
CASRTNYGYTF
>.|TRBV6-5|.|TRBJ2-6|15
TGTGCCAGCAGTCACCATTTCTCTGGGGCCAACGTCCTGACTTTC
CASSHHFSGANVLTF
>.|TRBV12-5|TRBD1|TRBJ2-1|16
TGTGCTAGTGGTCAATACACGGGACAGGGCCACAATGAGCAGTTCTTC
CASGQYTGQGHNEQFF
>.|TRBV28|.|TRBJ2-7|13
TGTGCCAGCAGCCGTACAGACTATTCCGAGCAGTACTTC
CASSRTDYSEQYF
>.|TRBV7-2|.|TRBJ1-5|16
TGTGCCAGCAGCTCTGTCGGGGTAGGTAGCAATCAGCCCCAGCATTTT
CASSSVGVGSNQPQHF
>.|TRBV7-9|.|TRBJ1-1|12
TGTGCCAGCAGCTTATCTTCCACTGAAGCTTTCTTT
CASSLSSTEAFF
>few|TRBV10-3|TRBD2|TRBJ2-1|15
TGTGCCACCCTAGCGGGATTGCATGGCTACAATGAGCAGTTCTTC
CATLAGLHGYNEQFF
>many|TRBV7-2|.|TRBJ2-5|14
TGTGCCAGCAGCTTATGGACGGTACAAGAGACCCAGTACTTC
CASSLWTVQETQYF
>.|TRBV28|TRBD1|TRBJ1-5|15
TGTGCCAGCAGCCCCGCCCACAGGGGCTATCAGCCCCAGCATTTT
CASSPAHRGYQPQHF
>.|TRBV2|.|TRBJ2-2|12
TGTGCCAGCCCGTCGTACACCGGGGAGCTGTTTTTT
CASPSYTGELFF
>once|TRBV28|TRBD1|TRBJ2-5|15
TGTGCCAGCAGTCGTAGGGGGCAGGGCCAAGAGACCCAGTACTTC
CASSRRGQGQETQYF
>few|TRBV7-6|.|TRBJ2-3|13
TGTGCCAGCAGCATAGACCGATCAGATACGCAGTATTTT
CASSIDRSDTQYF
>.|TRBV6-1|TRBD1|TRBJ1-3|14
TGTGCCAGCGAGGGACAGTTCTCTGGAAACACCATATATTTT
CASEGQFSGNTIYF
>once|TRBV15|.|TRBJ1-4|15
TGTGCCACCAGCAGAGTAGAGACAGCTAATGAAAAACTGTTTTTT
CATSRVETANEKLFF
>.|TRBV25-1|TRBD1|TRBJ2-1|15
TGTGCCAGCAGTACTACAGGGGGGCCCTACAATGAGCAGTTCTTC
CASSTTGGPYNEQFF
>.|TRBV18|.|TRBJ1-1|11
TGTGCCAGCTCATCACAGCTTGAAGCTTTCTTT
CASSSQLEAFF
>.|TRBV28|TRBD1|TRBJ1-2|13
TGTGCCAGCAGCACACAGGGGTTGGATGGCTACACCTTC
CASSTQGLDGYTF
>.|TRBV29-1|.|TRBJ1-1|15
TGCAGCGTGACTACTACCAGGATGATGAACACTGAAGCTTTCTTT
CSVTTTRMMNTEAFF
>.|TRBV5-1|TRBD2|TRBJ2-3|15
TGCGCCAGCAGCTCGGTGGGACTAGTTTTAGATACGCAGTATTTT
CASSSVGLVLDTQYF
>.|TRBV19|.|TRBJ1-5|14
TGTGCCAGTATGGGGGAACCGGCACCCCAGCCCCAGCATTTT
CASMGEPAPQPQHF
>once|TRBV6-6|.|TRBJ1-2|12
TGTGCCAGCAGTTACTCGGGTTATGGCTACACCTTC
CASSYSGYGYTF
>.|TRBV6-4|.|TRBJ2-3|15
TGTGCCAGCAGTGCTACTAGTTCTGGCACAGATACGCAGTATTTT
CASSATSSGTDTQYF
>few|TRBV5-1|TRBD1|TRBJ2-1|15
TGCGCCAGCAGCTTGTTGGGACAGCCATACAATGAGCAGTTCTTC
CASSLLGQPYNEQFF
>once|TRBV6-6|TRBD2|TRBJ2-1|14
TGTGCCAGCAGTCCTAGCGGGAGGGCCTTTGAGCAGTTCTTC
CASSPSGRAFEQFF
>.|TRBV9|TRBD1|TRBJ1-1|15
TGTGCCAGCAGCGCCCCGACAGGGTTAATATCTGAAGCTTTCTTT
CASSAPTGLISEAFF
>.|TRBV29-1|TRBD2|TRBJ2-1|16
TGCAGCGTGGCCGGACTAGAAATCAGCTCCTACAATGAGCAGTTCTTC
CSVAGLEISSYNEQFF